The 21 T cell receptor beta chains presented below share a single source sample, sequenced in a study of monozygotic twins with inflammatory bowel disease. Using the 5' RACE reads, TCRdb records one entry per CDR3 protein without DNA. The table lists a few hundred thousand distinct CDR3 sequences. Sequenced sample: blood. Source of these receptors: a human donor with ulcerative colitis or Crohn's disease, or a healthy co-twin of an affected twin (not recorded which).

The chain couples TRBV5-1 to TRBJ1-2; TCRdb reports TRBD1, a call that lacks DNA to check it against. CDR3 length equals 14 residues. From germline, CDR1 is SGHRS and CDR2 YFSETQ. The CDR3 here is CASSLDSGDRGYTF.

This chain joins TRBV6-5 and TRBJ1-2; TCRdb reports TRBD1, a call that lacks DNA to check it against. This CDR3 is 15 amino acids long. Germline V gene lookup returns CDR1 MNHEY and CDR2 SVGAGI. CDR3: CASSYSGQGFYGYTF.

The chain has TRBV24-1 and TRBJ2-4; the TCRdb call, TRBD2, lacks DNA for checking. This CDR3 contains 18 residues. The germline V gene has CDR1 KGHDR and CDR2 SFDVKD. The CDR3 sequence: CATIPEHGLARNKNIQYF.

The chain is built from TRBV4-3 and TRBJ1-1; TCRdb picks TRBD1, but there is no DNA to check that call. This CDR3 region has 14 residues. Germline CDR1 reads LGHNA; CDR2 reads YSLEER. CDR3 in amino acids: CASSQLGATAEAFF.

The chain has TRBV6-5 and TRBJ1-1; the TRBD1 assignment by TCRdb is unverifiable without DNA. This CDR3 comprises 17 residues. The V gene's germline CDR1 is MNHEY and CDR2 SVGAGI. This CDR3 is CASSYLPGQGALTEAFF.

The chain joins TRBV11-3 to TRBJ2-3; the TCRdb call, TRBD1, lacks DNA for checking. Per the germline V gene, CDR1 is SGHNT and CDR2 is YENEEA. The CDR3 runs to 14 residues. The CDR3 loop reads CASSLRGAQNTQYF.

Here the CDR3 reads CASSSGGEQYF. V gene TRBV6-5 combines with J gene TRBJ2-7; TCRdb returns TRBD1, unconfirmable since there is no DNA. The CDR3 spans 11 residues. Germline V lookup: CDR1 MNHEY, CDR2 SVGAGI.

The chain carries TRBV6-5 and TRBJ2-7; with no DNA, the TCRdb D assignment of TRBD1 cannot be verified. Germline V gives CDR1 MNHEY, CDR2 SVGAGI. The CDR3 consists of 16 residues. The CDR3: CASSYEQGRARGEQYF.

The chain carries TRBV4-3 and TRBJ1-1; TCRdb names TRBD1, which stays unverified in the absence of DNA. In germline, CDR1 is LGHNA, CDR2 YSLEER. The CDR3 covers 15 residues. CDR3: CASSQDLGGWTEAFF.

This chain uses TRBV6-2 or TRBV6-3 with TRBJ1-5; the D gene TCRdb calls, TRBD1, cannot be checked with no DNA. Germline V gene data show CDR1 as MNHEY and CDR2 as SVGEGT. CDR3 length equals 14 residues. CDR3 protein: CASSYSRGYQPQHF.

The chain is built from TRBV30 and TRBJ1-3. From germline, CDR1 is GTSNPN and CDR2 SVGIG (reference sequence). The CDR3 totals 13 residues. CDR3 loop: CAWIKRSGNTIYF.

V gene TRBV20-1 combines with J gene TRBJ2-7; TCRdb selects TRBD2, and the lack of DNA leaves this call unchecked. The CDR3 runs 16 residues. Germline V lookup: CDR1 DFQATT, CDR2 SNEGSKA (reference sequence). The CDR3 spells CSARTPNSGEPYEQYF.

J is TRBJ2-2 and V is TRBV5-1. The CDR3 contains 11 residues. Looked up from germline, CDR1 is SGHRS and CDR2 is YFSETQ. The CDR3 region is CASSDTGELFF.

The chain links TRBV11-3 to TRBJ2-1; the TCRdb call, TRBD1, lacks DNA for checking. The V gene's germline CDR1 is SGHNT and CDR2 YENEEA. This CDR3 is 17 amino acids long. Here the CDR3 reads CASSFRAGGDLYNEQFF.

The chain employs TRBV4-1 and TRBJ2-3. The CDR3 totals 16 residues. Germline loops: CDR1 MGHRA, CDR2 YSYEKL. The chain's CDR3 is CASSPDEYTSTDTQYF.

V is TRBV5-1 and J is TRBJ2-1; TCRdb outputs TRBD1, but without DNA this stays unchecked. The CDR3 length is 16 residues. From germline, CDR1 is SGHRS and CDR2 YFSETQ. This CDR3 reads CASSLFRVSSYNEQFF. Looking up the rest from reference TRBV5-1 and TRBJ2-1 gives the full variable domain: KAGVTQTPRYLIKTRGQQVTLSCSPISGHRSVSWYQQTPGQGLQFLFEYFSETQRNKGNFPGRFSGRQFSNSRSEMNVSTLELGDSALYLCASSLFRVSSYNEQFFGPGTRLTVL.

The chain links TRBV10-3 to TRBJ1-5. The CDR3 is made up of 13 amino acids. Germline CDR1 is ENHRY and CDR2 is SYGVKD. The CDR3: CAISETDGQPQHF.

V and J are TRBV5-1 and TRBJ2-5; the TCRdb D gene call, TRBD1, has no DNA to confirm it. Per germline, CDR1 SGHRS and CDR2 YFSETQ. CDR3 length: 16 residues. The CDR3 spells CASSFPRDRGQETQYF.

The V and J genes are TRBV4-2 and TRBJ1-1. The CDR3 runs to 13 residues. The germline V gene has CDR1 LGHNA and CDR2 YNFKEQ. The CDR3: CASSQGSNIEAFF.

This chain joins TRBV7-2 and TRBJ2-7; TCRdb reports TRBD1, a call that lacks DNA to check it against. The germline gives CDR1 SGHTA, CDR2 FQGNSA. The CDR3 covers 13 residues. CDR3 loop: CASSQGFTYEQYF.

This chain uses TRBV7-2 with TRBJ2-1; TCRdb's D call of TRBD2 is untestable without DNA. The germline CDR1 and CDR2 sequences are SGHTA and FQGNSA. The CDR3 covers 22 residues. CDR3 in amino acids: CASSFRNQRGGPAYYSYNEQFF.